These 13 T cell receptor beta chains share one sample of origin, sequenced in a study of T cells after yellow fever vaccination. TCRdb independently ran MiXCR on the 5' RACE reads; one entry per CDR3 protein. The sample carries about 330,000 distinct CDR3 sequences, around 7% recorded once. The material sequenced was PBMCs, taken about 49 days after the first yellow fever vaccination. These receptors were taken from a young man who received the YFV17D yellow fever vaccine.

This clonotype came up many times. The V gene is TRBV27, the J gene TRBJ2-6, with D maybe TRBD2 (5 bases). The V end lost 0 bases, the J end lost 2 bases, and 5 bases lay between the germline ends. The CDR3 totals 15 residues. Germline V gives CDR1 MNHEY, CDR2 SMNVEV (reference sequence). The CDR3, as DNA: TGTGCCAGCAGTTTATCGGGAGCTGGGGCCAACGTCCTGACTTTC. Its translation is CASSLSGAGANVLTF.

This clonotype has more than one count but fewer than ten. The chain carries TRBV7-2 and TRBJ2-1; D is undetermined. The germline gives CDR1 SGHTA, CDR2 FQGNSA. The CDR3 runs 13 residues. V was pared by 1 base and J by 9 bases, with 10 bases between. CDR3 nucleotide sequence: TGTGCCAGCAGCTTAGGGCCCCCAGTTGAGCAGTTCTTC. Its protein is CASSLGPPVEQFF.

This clonotype occurred a few times. V and J are TRBV5-6 and TRBJ1-4, with D maybe TRBD1 (5 bases). Germline V CDR1 and CDR2: SGHDT, YYEEEE. V lost 6 bases and J 7 bases, leaving 19 bases between the germline ends. The CDR3 consists of 15 residues. The CDR3 sequence is CASNLSPSRVEKLFF. The DNA for the CDR3 is TGTGCCAGCAACCTTTCCCCCAGCAGGGTTGAAAAACTGTTTTTT.

As regards this clonotype: The junction and the germline gene differ at one end; a read error may be behind it. The V gene is TRBV6-2 or TRBV6-3, the J gene TRBJ2-2, with D perhaps matching TRBD2 (6 bases). This CDR3 spans 13 amino acids. Per the germline V gene, CDR1 is MNHEY and CDR2 is SVGEGT. CDR3 bases: TGTGCCAGCAGTTCAGGGAGCGCCGGGGGGCTGTTTTTT. Its translation is CASSSGSAGGLFF.

This clonotype was seen a few times. The V and J genes are TRBV12-3 or TRBV12-4 and TRBJ2-1, with D perhaps matching TRBD2 (7 bases). This CDR3 is 16 amino acids long. V was trimmed by 7 bases and J by 4 bases, leaving 20 bases between them. CDR3 protein: CASTMTRGGPYNEQFF. CDR3 sequence (DNA): TGTGCCAGCACCATGACTCGCGGGGGCCCTTACAATGAGCAGTTCTTC.

This clonotype was recorded many times. The chain has TRBV30 and TRBJ2-1, with 10 positions matching TRBD2. Germline V gives CDR1 GTSNPN, CDR2 SVGIG (reference sequence). The V gene end was trimmed by 3 bases and the J gene end by 9 bases; junction bases not matched to a gene: 8. The CDR3 covers 14 residues. The CDR3 here is CAWRGAGGLVEQFF. The CDR3 DNA follows: TGTGCCTGGAGGGGAGCGGGGGGGCTCGTTGAGCAGTTCTTC.

This clonotype was recorded once. The chain's CDR3 is CASSLETGVEAFF. CDR3 nucleotides: TGTGCCAGCAGCCTAGAGACAGGGGTTGAAGCTTTCTTT. J is TRBJ1-1 and V is TRBV5-8, with 8 bases that match TRBD1. Per germline, CDR1 SGHTS and CDR2 YDEGEE. After removal of 4 bases from V and 7 bases from J, the junction contained 6 bases not matched to a gene. This CDR3 contains 13 residues.

This clonotype was seen repeatedly, ten times or more. The chain employs TRBV25-1 and TRBJ2-3; possible D gene TRBD1, 5 bases. This CDR3 is built from 14 residues. The germline V gene has CDR1 MGHDK and CDR2 SYGVNS. V lost 4 bases and J lost 2, with 10 bases in between. The CDR3 region has the DNA TGTGCCAGCAGTGGACTGACAGCCACAGATACGCAGTATTTT. Its protein product is CASSGLTATDTQYF.

Only a few counts were recorded for this clonotype. The gene calls are TRBV18 and TRBJ2-1; D might be TRBD2 (5 bases). The CDR3 contains 12 residues. CDR1 is KGHSH and CDR2 is LQKENI in the germline V gene. Trimming pared 8 bases from V and 1 base from J, leaving 6 bases between. In nucleotides, the CDR3 is TGTGCCAGCGAGGGTTCCTACAATGAGCAGTTCTTC. This encodes CASEGSYNEQFF.

This clonotype was seen repeatedly, ten times or more. The chain recombines TRBV28 with TRBJ2-4; D possibly matches TRBD1 or TRBD2 (5 bases each). The V end was cut by 6 bases, the J end by 9 bases, with 18 bases between. There are 14 residues in the CDR3. Per germline, CDR1 MDHEN and CDR2 SYDVKM. This chain's CDR3 is CASRRPGTRGIQYF. In DNA, the CDR3 is TGTGCCAGCAGACGGCCGGGGACCCGGGGCATTCAGTACTTC. Full variable domain (outside the CDR3, taken from reference TRBV28 and TRBJ2-4): DVKVTQSSRYLVKRTGEKVFLECVQDMDHENMFWYRQDPGLGLRLIYFSYDVKMKEKGDIPEGYSVSREKKERFSLILESASTNQTSMYLCASRRPGTRGIQYFGAGTRLSVL.

The chain is built from TRBV6-5 and TRBJ2-5, with D possibly being TRBD2 (6 bases). CDR3 length equals 16 residues. The ends were cut back, 0 bases at V and 1 base at J, with 12 bases in the middle. CDR1 and CDR2 (germline): MNHEY, SVGAGI. This CDR3 reads CASSYSGGTGQETQYF. The CDR3 nucleotides read TGTGCCAGCAGTTACTCTGGCGGGACCGGCCAAGAGACCCAGTACTTC.

This clonotype was seen a single time. A read error may explain this, as a much larger clone is one base away. The genes are TRBV5-1 and TRBJ1-2, with a weak D call TRBD1 (6 bases). Per germline, CDR1 SGHRS and CDR2 YFSETQ. This CDR3 contains 14 residues. This CDR3 reads CASRLAGEAGGYTF. The CDR3 coding sequence is TGCGCCAGCAGATTGGCAGGGGAGGCTGGTGGCTACACCTTC.

This clonotype appeared many times. V and J are TRBV7-9 and TRBJ2-6; D not certain. V lost 5 bases and J lost 0, with 11 bases in between. This CDR3 spans 16 amino acids. In germline, CDR1 is SEHNR, CDR2 FQNEAQ (reference sequence). The CDR3 loop is CASSPSPYSGANVLTF. CDR3 nucleotides: TGTGCCAGCAGCCCCAGCCCATACTCTGGGGCCAACGTCCTGACTTTC.